This TCR beta chain was identified during a study of CD8 T cells in ankylosing spondylitis. CDR3 size: 14 residues. Trimming took 5 bases from V and 8 from J, leaving 15 bases between them. About this clonotype: The antigen remains undetermined.

One entry per CDR3 protein results from TCRdb running MiXCR on the 5' RACE reads. The table records 250,000 to 350,000 distinct CDR3 sequences, roughly 20% of them present only once. Broader study findings: A TCR beta motif made of 7 to 9 highly homologous variants seemed typical of ankylosing spondylitis blood.

This clonotype was sampled from a male donor with ankylosing spondylitis or in good health (not recorded which). The sequencing sample was made of blood, either unsorted or a sorted T cell fraction (not recorded which). V is TRBV12-3 or TRBV12-4 and J is TRBJ1-4, with a possible D match to TRBD1 (6 bases). In nucleotides, the CDR3 is TGTGCCAGCAGTGATACGGGACAAAGCGAAAAACTGTTTTTT. Its protein product is CASSDTGQSEKLFF.